Listed here are 14 T cell receptor beta chains from one sample, sequenced in a study of blood T cell repertoires in COVID-19. The method was immunoSEQ multiplex PCR; TCRdb's version includes in-frame clones alone and lacks a portion of them. Of about 310,000 clones listed, around 87% were seen once; the top ten hold 7.8%. Sequenced material: peripheral blood. The receptors were gathered from a woman aged 50 to 60 who had recovered from COVID-19.

This rearrangement joins TRBV7-8 to TRBJ2-7, with unresolved D. This CDR3 has 13 amino acids. The V end lost 5 bases, the J end lost 7 bases, and 15 bases lay between the germline ends. Per germline, CDR1 SGHVS and CDR2 FQNEAQ. As DNA, the CDR3 is TGTGCCAGCAGCCCCCGATTCAGCGAGGAGCAGTACTTC. Protein sequence: CASSPRFSEEQYF. Complete variable domain (other parts from reference TRBV7-8 and TRBJ2-7): GAGVSQSPRYKVAKRGQDVALRCDPISGHVSLFWYQQALGQGPEFLTYFQNEAQLDKSGLPSDRFFAERPEGSVSTLKIQRTQQEDSAVYLCASSPRFSEEQYFGPGTRLTVT.

The chain combines TRBV5-4 with TRBJ2-5; 10 positions agree with TRBD2. CDR1 is SGHNT and CDR2 is YYREEE in the germline V gene (reference sequence). Losses at the gene ends were 4 bases for V and 1 base for J; bases not matched to a gene: 7. This CDR3 is built from 16 residues. The CDR3 DNA sequence: TGTGCCAGCAGCGGGAGGGTAGCGGGGGGCCAAGAGACCCAGTACTTC. Translating it yields CASSGRVAGGQETQYF.

In DNA, the CDR3 is TGTGCCAGCAGTTACTCGAGGGGAGGACTAGCGGGAAGAACCGGGGAGCTGTTTTTT. This translates into CASSYSRGGLAGRTGELFF. V usage is TRBV6-2 or TRBV6-3 and J usage is TRBJ2-2, with 12 nucleotides matching TRBD2. Losses at the gene ends were 0 bases for V and 5 bases for J; bases not matched to a gene: 10. The CDR3 is 19 amino acids. In germline, CDR1 is MNHEY, CDR2 SVGEGT.

The rearrangement links TRBV7-9 to TRBJ2-5, with D unresolved. The germline CDR1 and CDR2 sequences are SEHNR and FQNEAQ (reference sequence). The CDR3 is made up of 14 amino acids. V lost 5 bases to trimming and J lost 3 bases, with 13 bases between them. The CDR3 region is CASSPPVVKETQYF. The CDR3 coding sequence is TGTGCCAGCAGCCCCCCGGTTGTGAAAGAGACCCAGTACTTC.

The V and J genes are TRBV29-1 and TRBJ2-1, with TRBD2 as a possible D gene (6 bases). CDR3 size: 10 residues. The ends were cut back, 8 bases at V and 9 bases at J, with 11 bases in the middle. CDR1 is SQVTM and CDR2 is ANQGSEA in the germline V gene. CDR3 bases: TGCAGCATCGGGACTCTTGAGCAGTTCTTC. Amino acids: CSIGTLEQFF.

The chain is built from TRBV19 and TRBJ2-1; TRBD1 aligns across 11 bases. The germline V gene encodes CDR1 LNHDA and CDR2 SQIVND (reference sequence). The V gene end was trimmed by 5 bases and the J gene end by 3 bases; junction bases not matched to a gene: 3. The CDR3 extends over 15 amino acids. CDR3 nucleotides: TGTGCCAGTAGTTTGGGGACAGGGGGCTACAATGAGCAGTTCTTC. Translating it yields CASSLGTGGYNEQFF.

The CDR3 sequence: CASSPLGTGVSGNTIYF. CDR3 coding DNA: TGTGCCAGCTCACCACTTGGGACAGGGGTCTCTGGAAACACCATATATTTT. The chain carries TRBV18 and TRBJ1-3; 10 bases match TRBD1. The length of the CDR3 is 17 residues. The J segment lost 0 bases and the V segment lost 1 base, leaving 3 bases of the junction unmatched. Germline V gives CDR1 KGHSH, CDR2 LQKENI.

CDR3 residues: CASSKQGVGGYTF. For the CDR3, the DNA is TGTGCCAGCAGTAAACAGGGGGTAGGTGGCTACACCTTC. The V call is TRBV28, the J call TRBJ1-2; 8 bases are a match to TRBD1. The V and J ends lost 5 bases and 7 bases, in that order; junction bases with no gene match: 6. CDR3 length: 13 residues. Germline V gene lookup returns CDR1 MDHEN and CDR2 SYDVKM.

The chain combines TRBV28 with TRBJ1-6; TRBD1 might be the D (6 bases). The CDR3 covers 15 residues. Per germline, CDR1 MDHEN and CDR2 SYDVKM. V lost 5 bases to trimming and J lost 10 bases, with 18 bases between them. CDR3 in amino acids: CASSPRGGSSSPLHF. The CDR3, as DNA: TGTGCCAGCAGTCCGAGGGGGGGGTCATCCTCACCCCTCCACTTT.

The chain uses TRBV5-1 and TRBJ1-1, with D maybe TRBD1 (5 bases). The CDR3 is made up of 13 amino acids. From germline, CDR1 is SGHRS and CDR2 YFSETQ. V shed 7 bases and J shed 8 bases, with 18 bases lying between them. CDR3 residues: CASGVRGGWEAFF. CDR3 bases: TGCGCCAGCGGAGTAAGGGGCGGATGGGAAGCTTTCTTT.

The genes are TRBV28 and TRBJ1-5, with a weak D call TRBD1 (5 bases). The germline CDR1 and CDR2 sequences are MDHEN and SYDVKM. The CDR3 is made up of 17 amino acids. Trimming took 1 base from V and 0 from J, leaving 13 bases between them. The CDR3, as DNA: TGTGCCAGCAGTTTATTTCCGGGGGATAATAGCAATCAGCCCCAGCATTTT. As protein: CASSLFPGDNSNQPQHF. Full variable domain (remainder filled in from reference TRBV28 and TRBJ1-5): DVKVTQSSRYLVKRTGEKVFLECVQDMDHENMFWYRQDPGLGLRLIYFSYDVKMKEKGDIPEGYSVSREKKERFSLILESASTNQTSMYLCASSLFPGDNSNQPQHFGDGTRLSIL.

The chain combines TRBV5-1 with TRBJ1-1; D call uncertain. The V gene's germline CDR1 is SGHRS and CDR2 YFSETQ. The CDR3 sequence is 16 residues long. The V end was cut by 4 bases, the J end by 0 bases, with 16 bases between. CDR3 in DNA: TGCGCCAGCAGCCCCGGGGTCGGTAGCCTGAACACTGAAGCTTTCTTT. Protein: CASSPGVGSLNTEAFF.

The chain employs TRBV29-1 and TRBJ2-7; 9 bases match TRBD2. Losses at the gene ends were 4 bases for V and 4 bases for J; bases not matched to a gene: 11. CDR1 is SQVTM, CDR2 ANQGSEA, per germline. The length of the CDR3 is 15 residues. The CDR3 protein is CSVVEPGGGEYEQYF. The CDR3 DNA sequence: TGCAGCGTTGTGGAACCGGGCGGGGGGGAGTACGAGCAGTACTTC.

As DNA, the CDR3 is TGTGCCAGCAGTTACTCGTCGCAGGGTAATCAGCCCCAGCATTTT. Its translation: CASSYSSQGNQPQHF. The V gene is TRBV6-5, the J gene TRBJ1-5, with D perhaps TRBD1 (5 bases). In germline, CDR1 is MNHEY, CDR2 SVGAGI. Deletions cut 0 bases from V and 4 bases from J, with 10 bases between. This CDR3 has 15 residues.